This entry concerns a single T cell receptor (beta chain). The CDR3 extends over 18 amino acids. Trimming removed 3 bases from V and 7 bases from J; junction bases left unmatched: 13. Germline V CDR1 and CDR2: PRHDT, FYEKMQ (reference sequence). In the authors' methods: Quantification of nucleated cells was approximated via reference gene primer amplification. The table came from immunoSEQ multiplex PCR; TCRdb's copy has only in-frame clones and leaves some out. V and J calls and clone size follow that table, whereas D and trimming were derived from the DNA. The sample holds about 220,000 clones, roughly four fifths seen once. The entry originates in a study of blood T cell repertoires in COVID-19. As for the study in general: The origin of the acute and convalescent COVID-19 samples was the United States, Italy and Spain. The cDNA or gDNA used as material had been derived from T cells, B-cell-depleted T cells, or PBMCs.

Patients at the Seattle site were enrolled during active infection and followed longitudinally. Source material: peripheral blood. The sequence came from a woman aged 65 to 85 with COVID-19, enrolled during active disease. The V and J genes are TRBV13 and TRBJ2-1; the match to TRBD2 covers 12 bases. Here the CDR3 reads CASSFRLAGAFYGNEQFF. CDR3 coding DNA: TGTGCCAGCAGCTTCAGACTAGCGGGAGCCTTCTACGGGAATGAGCAGTTCTTC. The whole variable domain, filled in from reference TRBV13 and TRBJ2-1, reads AAGVIQSPRHLIKEKRETATLKCYPIPRHDTVYWYQQGPGQDPQFLISFYEKMQSDKGSIPDRFSAQQFSDYHSELNMSSLELGDSALYFCASSFRLAGAFYGNEQFFGPGTRLTVL.